What follows are 32 T cell receptor beta chains derived from one specimen sequenced in a study of blood T cell repertoires in COVID-19. TCRdb's copy holds only in-frame clones and misses some; the assay was immunoSEQ multiplex PCR. The table includes a few hundred thousand clones, around 83% detected once. Input material: peripheral blood. The source of these receptors is a man at least 80 years old with acute or convalescent COVID-19.

The chain uses TRBV6-1 and TRBJ2-1; D not resolved. The CDR3 length is 16 residues. Trimming shortened V by 3 bases and J by 3 bases, and 15 bases separated the two germline ends. The V gene's germline CDR1 is MNHNS and CDR2 SASEGT. The CDR3 sequence is CASSERPAPSYNEQFF. The CDR3 bases are TGTGCCAGCAGTGAGCGGCCAGCGCCCAGCTACAATGAGCAGTTCTTC.

The V call is TRBV11-2, the J call TRBJ2-4, with D possibly TRBD2 on 7 matching bases. Trimming took off 5 bases at V and 0 bases at J, with 14 bases between the two ends. The CDR3 contains 16 residues. The germline V gene has CDR1 SGHAT and CDR2 FQNNGV. CDR3 in DNA: TGTGCCAGCAGCGCACAGGGAGGGTTAGCCAAAAACATTCAGTACTTC. This gives the protein CASSAQGGLAKNIQYF.

This clone appeared once. The J gene is TRBJ1-6, the V gene TRBV7-2; perhaps TRBD1 as D (6 bases). This CDR3 has 16 amino acids. V dropped 5 bases and J dropped 5 bases, with 16 bases sitting between them. The V gene's germline CDR1 is SGHTA and CDR2 FQGNSA. This CDR3 is CASSPPRQGNNSPLHF. Here the CDR3 DNA reads TGTGCCAGCAGCCCCCCCCGGCAGGGGAATAATTCACCCCTCCACTTT.

V is TRBV2 and J is TRBJ2-7, with 15 bases aligning to TRBD2. This CDR3 is 16 amino acids long. Germline lookup yields CDR1 SNHLY and CDR2 FYNNEI. The trim removed 5 bases at V and 6 bases at J, leaving 8 bases unmatched. CDR3 in amino acids: CASSLQGLAGGLEQYF. CDR3 sequence (DNA): TGTGCCAGCAGTTTGCAAGGACTAGCGGGAGGGCTCGAGCAGTACTTC.

The chain uses TRBV4-1 and TRBJ1-6; D is uncertain. V lost 0 bases to trimming and J lost 6 bases, with 6 bases between them. Germline values: CDR1 MGHRA, CDR2 YSYEKL. The CDR3 contains 14 residues. CDR3 protein: CASSQDLLNSPLHF. Written as DNA, the CDR3 is TGCGCCAGCAGCCAAGATCTACTTAATTCACCCCTCCACTTT.

The chain links TRBV20-1 to TRBJ2-7; D is unresolved. The V gene's germline CDR1 is DFQATT and CDR2 SNEGSKA (reference sequence). The germline V and J ends were trimmed by 5 bases and 6 bases, with 11 bases remaining between them. The CDR3 spans 11 residues. The CDR3 protein is CSADTLGEQYF. The CDR3 bases are TGCAGTGCTGACACGTTGGGCGAGCAGTACTTC.

This chain connects TRBV28 to TRBJ1-1; a weak D match, TRBD1 (6 bases). Trimming took off 6 bases at V and 0 bases at J, with 14 bases between the two ends. This CDR3 is 15 amino acids long. In germline, CDR1 is MDHEN, CDR2 SYDVKM. The CDR3 here is CASSDPGHLNTEAFF. In nucleotides, the CDR3 is TGTGCCAGCAGCGACCCGGGACATTTGAACACTGAAGCTTTCTTT.

This clone was observed a handful of times. The J gene is TRBJ2-3, the V gene TRBV2; D is perhaps TRBD1 (6 bases). Trimming removed 4 bases at V and 10 bases at J, with 9 bases between. The CDR3 is made up of 11 amino acids. The germline CDR1 and CDR2 sequences are SNHLY and FYNNEI. CDR3: CASSGDKAQYF. The CDR3 DNA reads as TGTGCCAGCAGTGGGGACAAAGCGCAGTATTTT.

The chain links TRBV11-2 to TRBJ1-3; D is uncertain. Germline CDR1 reads SGHAT; CDR2 reads FQNNGV. Trimming left V 5 bases short and J 0 bases short, with 11 bases between. The CDR3 length is 15 residues. Here the CDR3 DNA reads TGTGCCAGCAGCCCTTCAACGGGCTCTGGAAACACCATATATTTT. Translation gives CASSPSTGSGNTIYF.

The rearrangement joins TRBV7-9 to TRBJ1-5; 9 bases are a match to TRBD1. CDR3 length: 15 amino acids. Trimming removed 0 bases from V and 8 bases from J; junction bases left unmatched: 5. Germline V lookup: CDR1 SEHNR, CDR2 FQNEAQ (reference sequence). CDR3 in amino acids: CASSLAGTGREPQHF. The CDR3 DNA follows: TGTGCCAGCAGCTTAGCGGGGACAGGGCGCGAGCCCCAGCATTTT.

The J gene is TRBJ2-2, the V gene TRBV6-2 or TRBV6-3; 8 bases are a match to TRBD1. The CDR3 runs to 16 residues. Trimming cost V 4 bases and J 1 base; bases outside gene matches: 5. Germline loops: CDR1 MNHEY, CDR2 SVGEGT. This chain's CDR3 is CASSFPGTGNTGELFF. Here the CDR3 DNA reads TGTGCCAGCAGTTTCCCCGGGACAGGGAACACCGGGGAGCTGTTTTTT.

The chain couples TRBV10-3 to TRBJ2-1; a possible D gene is TRBD2 (5 bases). The CDR3 covers 13 residues. Germline CDR1 is ENHRY and CDR2 is SYGVKD. Trimming took 4 bases from V and 7 from J, leaving 11 bases between them. The CDR3 DNA follows: TGTGCCATCAGTGGCGGGCCTGGTAATGAGCAGTTCTTC. Its translation is CAISGGPGNEQFF.

This clone has just a few counts. The rearrangement links TRBV7-6 to TRBJ2-2, with TRBD1 matching 7 bases. The CDR3 sequence is 15 residues long. Trimming at V came to 1 base and at J to 7 bases, leaving 6 bases not matched to a gene. Germline loops: CDR1 SGHVS, CDR2 FNYEAQ. CDR3 sequence reads: CASSLVTGRNGELFF. The CDR3 nucleotides are TGTGCCAGCAGCTTAGTGACAGGGCGGAACGGGGAGCTGTTTTTT.

The rearrangement uses TRBV11-3 and TRBJ2-1; 7 bases fit TRBD2. Germline CDR1 and CDR2: SGHNT and YENEEA. After removal of 4 bases from V and 4 bases from J, the junction contained 7 bases not matched to a gene. This CDR3 has 15 residues. This CDR3 is CASSSDGGSYNEQFF. In nucleotides, the CDR3 is TGTGCCAGCAGCTCCGACGGGGGGTCGTACAATGAGCAGTTCTTC.

V usage is TRBV7-9 and J usage is TRBJ2-3; TRBD1 matches at 7 bases. V dropped 5 bases and J dropped 2; count of bases not matched to a gene: 7. Germline V gives CDR1 SEHNR, CDR2 FQNEAQ (reference sequence). This CDR3 contains 15 residues. The CDR3 sequence is CASSQRTGVTDTQYF. The CDR3 DNA reads as TGTGCCAGCAGCCAAAGAACAGGGGTCACAGATACGCAGTATTTT.

The chain links TRBV7-3 to TRBJ2-7; 9 bases are a match to TRBD1. Germline V gene lookup returns CDR1 SGHTA and CDR2 FQGTGA. With 0 bases clipped from V and 9 bases from J, the junction kept 3 bases outside the gene matches. The CDR3 extends over 13 amino acids. CDR3 in DNA: TGTGCCAGCAGCTTAACCGGGACAGGGTGGCAGTACTTC. This translates into CASSLTGTGWQYF.

V usage is TRBV11-3 and J usage is TRBJ1-5, with 12 bases that match TRBD1. This CDR3 comprises 18 residues. In germline, CDR1 is SGHNT, CDR2 YENEEA. V dropped 3 bases and J dropped 6; count of bases not matched to a gene: 12. The CDR3 DNA reads as TGTGCCAGCAGCTTTCTTCCGGGACAGGGGGCGCAGGGTCAGCCCCAGCATTTT. It is translated as CASSFLPGQGAQGQPQHF.

The chain combines TRBV27 with TRBJ1-6; D is unresolved. Trimming shortened V by 5 bases and J by 10 bases, and 12 bases separated the two germline ends. Germline V gene lookup returns CDR1 MNHEY and CDR2 SMNVEV (reference sequence). This CDR3 is built from 13 residues. This CDR3 is CASSTTSGSPLHF. The DNA of the CDR3 is TGTGCCAGCAGTACAACCTCAGGCTCACCCCTCCACTTT.

V gene TRBV27 combines with J gene TRBJ1-2, with no clear D. Germline V lookup: CDR1 MNHEY, CDR2 SMNVEV (reference sequence). The CDR3 runs 13 residues. The V and J ends lost 3 bases and 5 bases respectively, with 10 bases between them. CDR3 sequence: CASSFRRGYGYTF. In DNA, the CDR3 is TGTGCCAGCAGTTTTCGACGGGGTTATGGCTACACCTTC.

The chain links TRBV12-3 or TRBV12-4 to TRBJ2-7; possible D gene TRBD2, 6 bases. Deletions cut 4 bases from V and 3 bases from J, with 10 bases between. The CDR3 extends over 13 amino acids. CDR3 in amino acids: CASSWARGYEQYF. The DNA for the CDR3 is TGTGCCAGCAGTTGGGCGCGGGGCTACGAGCAGTACTTC.

The chain recombines TRBV5-4 with TRBJ2-3, with 9 bases identical to TRBD1. The CDR3 extends over 15 amino acids. Germline V gene data show CDR1 as SGHNT and CDR2 as YYREEE (reference sequence). Trimming removed 4 bases from V and 4 bases from J; junction bases left unmatched: 7. The CDR3 sequence: CASSRGQGGPDTQYF. The DNA for the CDR3 is TGTGCCAGCAGCAGGGGACAGGGTGGCCCAGATACGCAGTATTTT.

This clone has just one count. Written as DNA, the CDR3 is TGTGCCAGCCATGGGACAACAACTAATGAAAAACTGTTTTTT. It encodes CASHGTTTNEKLFF. The gene calls are TRBV2 and TRBJ1-4; D is perhaps TRBD1 (6 bases). Deletions cut 8 bases from V and 0 bases from J, with 10 bases between. Per the germline V gene, CDR1 is SNHLY and CDR2 is FYNNEI. This CDR3 has 14 residues.

The rearrangement links TRBV19 to TRBJ2-1; a possible D gene is TRBD1 (5 bases). The ends were cut back, 2 bases at V and 8 bases at J, with 19 bases in the middle. CDR3 size: 16 residues. From germline, CDR1 is LNHDA and CDR2 SQIVND (reference sequence). Here the CDR3 reads CASSIRRTLLAYEQFF. The CDR3 nucleotides read TGTGCCAGTAGTATAAGACGGACACTTTTGGCCTATGAGCAGTTCTTC.

The genes are TRBV2 and TRBJ2-5, with 7 bases lining up with TRBD1. Trimming cost V 5 bases and J 3 bases; bases outside gene matches: 9. Germline V gene sequence: CDR1 SNHLY, CDR2 FYNNEI. This CDR3 is 15 amino acids long. The CDR3 loop is CASSRRQGLEETQYF. The CDR3 nucleotides are TGTGCCAGCAGTCGCAGACAGGGTTTGGAAGAGACCCAGTACTTC.

This clone was seen a single time. The chain carries TRBV24-1 and TRBJ2-1; 8 positions agree with TRBD2. Germline CDR1 reads KGHDR; CDR2 reads SFDVKD. The CDR3 is 15 amino acids. The junction had 6 bases not matched to a gene; V was cut back by 3 bases and J by 6 bases. CDR3 in amino acids: CATSDPGLGGNEQFF. The CDR3 DNA follows: TGTGCCACCAGTGATCCGGGACTAGGGGGCAATGAGCAGTTCTTC.

This clone was detected only a few times. This sequence joins TRBV7-3 and TRBJ2-1; TRBD2 matches at 9 bases. The CDR3 has 14 residues. CDR1 and CDR2 from the germline V gene are SGHTA and FQGTGA. J was trimmed by 6 bases and V by 5 bases; bases with no gene match: 5. The CDR3 DNA reads as TGTGCCAGCAGCATTAGCGGGAGTGTCAATGAGCAGTTCTTC. Translated: CASSISGSVNEQFF. Full variable domain (outside the CDR3, taken from reference TRBV7-3 and TRBJ2-1): GAGVSQTPSNKVTEKGKYVELRCDPISGHTALYWYRQSLGQGPEFLIYFQGTGAADDSGLPNDRFFAVRPEGSVSTLKIQRTERGDSAVYLCASSISGSVNEQFFGPGTRLTVL.

CDR3: CASSLAGEKGYNEQFF. As DNA, the CDR3 is TGCGCCAGCAGCTTGGCGGGGGAGAAGGGGTACAATGAGCAGTTCTTC. The chain carries TRBV5-1 and TRBJ2-1; a possible D gene is TRBD2 (6 bases). CDR3 length equals 16 residues. The ends were cut back, 0 bases at V and 4 bases at J, with 14 bases in the middle. Germline V gives CDR1 SGHRS, CDR2 YFSETQ.

The CDR3 bases are TGCGCCAGCAGCCGGGACTACTCGTACAATGAGCAGTTCTTC. It specifies CASSRDYSYNEQFF. The chain employs TRBV4-1 and TRBJ2-1; 7 nucleotides match TRBD2. The CDR3 has 14 residues. Looked up from germline, CDR1 is MGHRA and CDR2 is YSYEKL. Trimming cost V 4 bases and J 4 bases; bases outside gene matches: 4.

CDR3 amino acids: CASSPTGGERAFF. The CDR3 coding sequence is TGTGCCAGCAGCCCAACAGGGGGCGAGAGGGCTTTCTTT. The chain has TRBV3-1 (or the pseudogene TRBV3-2) and TRBJ1-1, with 9 positions matching TRBD1. The ends lost 4 bases at V and 11 bases at J; junction bases unmatched: 8. CDR3 length: 13 amino acids. Per the germline V gene, CDR1 is LGHDT and CDR2 is YNNKEL (reference sequence).

This chain connects TRBV28 to TRBJ1-3; maybe TRBD1 (6 bases). The CDR3 contains 15 residues. Germline V lookup: CDR1 MDHEN, CDR2 SYDVKM. Trimming left V 5 bases short and J 3 bases short, with 14 bases between. CDR3 DNA sequence: TGTGCCAGCAGTGAAAATCCGGGACATGGAAACACCATATATTTT. Protein product: CASSENPGHGNTIYF.

This chain joins TRBV11-3 and TRBJ2-2; 9 nucleotides match TRBD1. CDR3 length: 17 amino acids. Germline V gene sequence: CDR1 SGHNT, CDR2 YENEEA. The V gene end was trimmed by 5 bases and the J gene end by 1 base; junction bases not matched to a gene: 8. This CDR3 is CASSPSLGQGNTGELFF. CDR3 nucleotides: TGTGCCAGCAGCCCTAGCCTGGGACAGGGGAACACCGGGGAGCTGTTTTTT.

V gene TRBV9 combines with J gene TRBJ1-5; D is uncertain. Between the trimmed V and J ends, which lost 4 bases and 6 bases, there was a span of 11 bases. The CDR3 has 13 residues. CDR1 is SGDLS and CDR2 is YYNGEE in the germline V gene. Here the CDR3 DNA reads TGTGCCAGCAGCCTCGAGCCGGGTCAGCCCCAGCATTTT. It translates to CASSLEPGQPQHF.